This T cell receptor (beta chain) was sequenced during a study of CD8 T cells in ankylosing spondylitis (dated by TCRdb to 2016 to 2017). A note on the overall study: To find TCR variants linked to disease, the study profiled T cell receptor beta repertoires in ankylosing spondylitis patients and healthy donors. In total, the full study cohort was made up of roughly 110 healthy donors and approximately 27 ankylosing spondylitis patients. Peripheral blood was sampled, and synovial fluid was additionally collected from ankylosing spondylitis patients.

The paper's findings and limits, for the study overall: The disease-linked clones were reported to be significantly enriched in matched synovial fluid samples from ankylosing spondylitis patients. A TCR beta motif of about 8 highly homologous amino acid variants appeared characteristic of blood from ankylosing spondylitis patients. In peripheral blood, the disease-linked clones were found at relatively low frequencies and had a CD8+ phenotype. Some TCR beta motif variants had previously been reported in synovial fluid and blood of reactive arthritis patients, which suggested common disease-initiation mechanisms.

This sample was sequenced with an Illumina HiSeq 2500. Quantitative 5'-RACE with molecular barcodes was the method used to prepare the TCR beta libraries. From the authors' description of their analysis: A new computational method, built on a probabilistic model of VDJ rearrangement, was used to identify disease-linked TCR variants. TCRdb handled the public reads itself, with Q25 trimming in fastp and clone calling in MiXCR, and kept productive beta chains. Every CDR3 protein is listed once, alongside the most common genes and DNA of its rows. The V and J calls shown here were made by TCRdb, not taken from the authors' results. The sample data list approximately 300,000 distinct CDR3 sequences, and approximately 8.2% of these were observed just once. Jointly, the top ten make up more than 14% of the sample. Trimming accounts for 3 bases at V and 0 bases at J, while the number of junction bases matched to no gene is 4. According to the germline V gene (reference sequence), CDR1 reads DFQATT and CDR2 reads SNEGSKA. The CDR3, cysteine through phenylalanine, is 14 amino acids long. CDR3 DNA only is kept here, 42 bases in frame from base 1.

A remark on this clonotype: The antigen this receptor binds is unknown. One base away there is no much larger clone; base qualities are not given.

The receptor comes from a male donor with ankylosing spondylitis. Material: blood, either unsorted or a sorted T cell fraction (not recorded which). The V and J segments used are TRBV20-1 and TRBJ2-7; TRBD1 fits 8 bases in the junction. The DNA sequence follows: TGCAGTGCTAGCGGGACAGGTGTCTCCTACGAGCAGTACTTC. It is translated as CSASGTGVSYEQYF.